At least ten counts were recorded for the clone carrying this TCR beta chain. The data were obtained in a study of blood T cell repertoires in COVID-19. Study as a whole: T cells, B-cell-depleted T cells, or PBMCs supplied cDNA or gDNA.

In the source study's methods: From reference gene primer amplification, estimates of nucleated cell counts were derived. Sequenced by immunoSEQ multiplex PCR; TCRdb stores in-frame clones only, minus some. Clone size and V and J calls were adopted from that table, with D and trimming inferred from the DNA. The table has roughly 300,000 clones, approximately 81% seen once. This CDR3 is built from 13 residues. Germline CDR1 reads SGHNT; CDR2 reads YYREEE (reference sequence). The V end lost 0 bases, the J end lost 7 bases, and 10 bases lay between the germline ends. The chain couples TRBV5-4 to TRBJ1-2; D might be TRBD1 (5 bases). The specimen sequenced was peripheral blood. The clonotype was recovered from a woman aged 60-75 years with active or convalescent COVID-19. In DNA, the CDR3 is TGTGCCAGCAGCTTGGCCGGGGGGTCTGGCTACACCTTC. Protein: CASSLAGGSGYTF.